What follows is one TCR beta chain and its context. Its specificity is unknown. Time point of the sample: week 5, during vaccination. In every dose of vaccine, 300 ug of mutant IDH1 20-mer peptide was given alongside topical imiquimod. The entry originates in a study of a mutant IDH1 vaccine in newly diagnosed glioma. Profiled with immunoSEQ multiplex PCR; TCRdb holds only in-frame clones, not every one. The data show tens of thousands of clones, with approximately 79% seen just once and 7.2% held by the top ten. The material was PBMCs, obtained from a glioma patient whose treatment included an IDH1 peptide vaccine. The sequence came from a man aged 35-49 years with glioma. Some clones in this sample may be carry-over from other donors' samples.

The CDR3 DNA sequence: TGCGCCAGCAGCCAACGGCCCCAGGGAAATGCCTATGGCTACACCTTC. Residues: CASSQRPQGNAYGYTF. The genes are TRBV5-1 and TRBJ1-2; a possible D gene is TRBD1 (5 bases). From germline, CDR1 is SGHRS and CDR2 YFSETQ. The CDR3 extends over 16 amino acids. V was shortened by 4 bases and J by 4 bases, with 20 bases between the two germline ends.